The clone carrying this T cell receptor (beta chain) has ten or more counts. Antigen specificity is unknown. The sample is drawn from a study of human T cells and chemical hapten exposure. Study details: Sensitization employed 2% DPC on roughly 2 cm by roughly 2 cm of upper inner arm skin. After 6 days, upper back 0.01% DPC patch tests were scored. Broader study findings: Relative to controls, expanded TCRs formed significantly more large CDR3 similarity clusters.

The V segment lost 3 bases and the J segment 1 base; nucleotides outside the gene matches: 0. The CDR3 has 13 amino acids. Germline V gene lookup returns CDR1 SNHLY and CDR2 FYNNEI. A single record per CDR3 protein comes from TCRdb applying MiXCR to the RACE reads. Among about 100,000 distinct CDR3 sequences listed, about an eighth were seen once. The time point was: patch test 2, 6 weeks after DPC sensitization. Treatment of the sample: therapeutic diphenylcyclopropenone sensitization with weekly scalp DPC. Someone pulled total RNA out of unfractionated whole blood. The clonotype comes from a woman between 40 and 55 years old with alopecia areata. Some clones in this sample may be carry-over from other donors' samples. The genes are TRBV2 and TRBJ2-7, with 7 bases matching TRBD1. The sample in question was whole blood, obtained in connection with sensitization to the hapten diphenylcyclopropenone (DPC). CDR3 bases: TGTGCCAGCAGTGAGGACAGGTCCTACGAGCAGTACTTC. Translated: CASSEDRSYEQYF.